The 32 T cell receptor beta chains listed next were all sequenced from one sample in a study of control samples from healthy donors and cancer patients (dated by TCRdb to the early 2020s). The method behind the library was the immunoSEQ multiplex PCR assay. As stored in TCRdb, this immuneACCESS dataset retains in-frame rearrangements with V and J assigned. A fraction of the clones does not appear; measured against another copy, unresolved V genes explain less than half of the discrepancy, and the remainder lacks a known reason. Across this sample there are under 200,000 clones, with approximately 96% seen only once. The ten most abundant clones make up under 8.5% of the sample. The sequenced sample was blood. These receptors all come from a woman aged 40 to 50 in good health.

A few counts support this clone. The chain has TRBV6-6 and TRBJ2-7; 7 bases line up with TRBD1. V was clipped by 5 bases and J by 4 bases; unmatched bases: 23. Germline V lookup: CDR1 MNHNY, CDR2 SVGAGI (reference sequence). The CDR3 is made up of 19 amino acids. CDR3 DNA sequence: TGTGCCAGCAGTCACCCCTGGGTAGACAAATTAGGGGGCCCATACGAGCAGTACTTC. Encoded protein: CASSHPWVDKLGGPYEQYF.

The chain is built from TRBV5-6 and TRBJ2-1; 9 nucleotides line up with TRBD1. Germline V gene data show CDR1 as SGHDT and CDR2 as YYEEEE. The CDR3 extends over 15 amino acids. The ends lost 2 bases at V and 4 bases at J; junction bases unmatched: 4. The CDR3 loop is CASSFTGGEYNEQFF. The CDR3 DNA reads TGTGCCAGCAGCTTTACAGGGGGCGAATACAATGAGCAGTTCTTC.

The J gene is TRBJ1-1, the V gene TRBV5-1, with D uncertain. This CDR3 is 14 amino acids long. Germline values: CDR1 SGHRS, CDR2 YFSETQ. Trimming took off 0 bases at V and 5 bases at J, with 11 bases between the two ends. This CDR3 is CASSLATGPTEAFF. In nucleotides, the CDR3 is TGCGCCAGCAGCTTGGCTACCGGCCCTACTGAAGCTTTCTTT.

This sequence joins TRBV12-5 and TRBJ1-5; a possible D gene is TRBD1 (6 bases). Germline CDR1 is LGHNT and CDR2 is FRNRAP. V was trimmed by 7 bases and J by 9 bases, leaving 19 bases between them. The CDR3 contains 14 residues. CDR3 nucleotide sequence: TGTGCTAGTGCCTTAACGGGGGGCCACTCGCCCCAGCATTTT. It is translated as CASALTGGHSPQHF.

The V call is TRBV5-1, the J call TRBJ1-1; D gene uncertain. Germline CDR1 SGHRS, CDR2 YFSETQ. The germline V and J ends were trimmed by 3 bases and 6 bases, with 6 bases remaining between them. The CDR3 has 11 residues. In DNA, the CDR3 is TGCGCCAGCAGCTCGAGGGCTGAAGCTTTCTTT. Protein product: CASSSRAEAFF.

The chain has TRBV6-1 and TRBJ1-1; no clear D. The CDR3 sequence is 14 residues long. V lost 3 bases and J lost 0, with 8 bases in between. CDR1 MNHNS and CDR2 SASEGT come from the germline V gene. CDR3 sequence reads: CASSDGVMNTEAFF. The CDR3, as DNA: TGTGCCAGCAGTGATGGGGTTATGAACACTGAAGCTTTCTTT.

The chain recombines TRBV28 with TRBJ1-6; D ambiguous. CDR1 and CDR2 from the germline V gene are MDHEN and SYDVKM. V shed 6 bases and J shed 4 bases, with 16 bases lying between them. This CDR3 has 16 amino acids. DNA of the CDR3: TGTGCCAGCAGCCCCGAGAGTGGACTTTATAATTCACCCCTCCACTTT. Its protein is CASSPESGLYNSPLHF. Combining the CDR3 with reference TRBV28 and TRBJ1-6 gives the whole variable domain DVKVTQSSRYLVKRTGEKVFLECVQDMDHENMFWYRQDPGLGLRLIYFSYDVKMKEKGDIPEGYSVSREKKERFSLILESASTNQTSMYLCASSPESGLYNSPLHFGNGTRLTVT.

V is TRBV7-2 and J is TRBJ1-2; D gene unclear. Trimming removed 5 bases from V and 5 bases from J, with 18 bases in between. There are 15 residues in the CDR3. The germline gives CDR1 SGHTA, CDR2 FQGNSA. CDR3 bases: TGTGCCAGCAGCGAGGGTGGATGGGAGGTTTATGGCTACACCTTC. This translates into CASSEGGWEVYGYTF.

This rearrangement joins TRBV6-5 to TRBJ1-2; no clear D gene. V lost 6 bases and J 5 bases, leaving 7 bases between the germline ends. Germline V CDR1 and CDR2: MNHEY, SVGAGI. The CDR3 sequence is 11 residues long. The CDR3 DNA sequence: TGTGCCAGCAGGGATGAATATGGCTACACCTTC. It encodes CASRDEYGYTF.

The rearrangement uses TRBV9 and TRBJ2-7; D possibly uses TRBD1 or TRBD2 (5 bases each). Trimming shortened V by 2 bases and J by 7 bases, and 16 bases separated the two germline ends. The germline gives CDR1 SGDLS, CDR2 YYNGEE. The length of the CDR3 is 14 residues. The CDR3 nucleotides read TGTGCCAGCAGCGTTCAGGGAGAATTGGGGGAGCAGTACTTC. This gives the protein CASSVQGELGEQYF.

For this clone: This specimen includes other DNA sequences encoding the same CDR3. The chain is built from TRBV6-5 and TRBJ1-2, with D hard to call. There are 13 residues in the CDR3. Germline loops: CDR1 MNHEY, CDR2 SVGAGI. The V gene lost 6 bases and the J gene lost 2 bases, with 10 bases spanning the gap. CDR3 in DNA: TGTGCCAGCAGCCGGACCGGCAACTATGGCTACACCTTC. This gives the protein CASSRTGNYGYTF.

The CDR3 DNA sequence: TGCGCCAGCAGCCAAGATGACTGGGGTGGATGGGGCTACACCTTC. Encoded protein: CASSQDDWGGWGYTF. This sequence joins TRBV4-1 and TRBJ1-2, with unresolved D. The CDR3 is made up of 15 amino acids. V lost 0 bases to trimming and J lost 8 bases, with 16 bases between them. Germline V gives CDR1 MGHRA, CDR2 YSYEKL.

This clone has a single count. V gene TRBV20-1 combines with J gene TRBJ1-1; D is unclear. The CDR3 is 11 residues long. V lost 3 bases to trimming and J lost 6 bases, with 8 bases between them. CDR1 is DFQATT, CDR2 SNEGSKA, per germline (reference sequence). CDR3 sequence reads: CSASSGPEAFF. The CDR3 nucleotides are TGCAGTGCTAGCTCAGGACCTGAAGCTTTCTTT.

This chain joins TRBV2 and TRBJ2-5, with TRBD2 matching 7 bases. The CDR3 contains 17 residues. CDR1 and CDR2 from the germline V gene are SNHLY and FYNNEI. V was clipped by 3 bases and J by 1 base; unmatched bases: 11. This chain's CDR3 is CASSDLGGRARQETQYF. CDR3 nucleotide sequence: TGTGCCAGCAGTGATCTGGGTGGGAGGGCCCGCCAAGAGACCCAGTACTTC.

J is TRBJ1-5 and V is TRBV6-2 or TRBV6-3; D possibly corresponds to TRBD1 (5 bases). This CDR3 contains 15 residues. Per germline, CDR1 MNHEY and CDR2 SVGEGT. Trimming stripped 2 bases from V and 4 bases from J, with 12 bases between. The DNA of the CDR3 is TGTGCCAGCAGTTACCGCCAGGGTACAAATCAGCCCCAGCATTTT. It yields the protein CASSYRQGTNQPQHF.

The V and J genes are TRBV5-8 and TRBJ1-1; D is unresolved. Germline V CDR1 and CDR2: SGHTS, YDEGEE. The length of the CDR3 is 12 residues. The V end lost 7 bases, the J end lost 4 bases, and 11 bases lay between the germline ends. The CDR3 is CASLEEITEAFF. The DNA of the CDR3 is TGTGCCAGCCTGGAGGAGATCACTGAAGCTTTCTTT.

The chain couples TRBV7-2 to TRBJ1-2, with a tentative D call TRBD1 (5 bases). The germline gives CDR1 SGHTA, CDR2 FQGNSA. The CDR3 is 13 residues long. V was cut by 2 bases and J by 6 bases, with 10 bases left in between. The CDR3 bases are TGTGCCAGCAGCTTACGGGGGAGCCATGGCTACACCTTC. Its protein is CASSLRGSHGYTF.

The CDR3 nucleotides read TGTGCCAGCAGCGTAGTTGCCGCCGGGGAGCTGTTTTTT. Residues: CASSVVAAGELFF. This chain uses TRBV9 with TRBJ2-2; no firm D call. This CDR3 spans 13 amino acids. Trimming left V 0 bases short and J 6 bases short, with 6 bases between. CDR1 and CDR2 (germline): SGDLS, YYNGEE.

The CDR3 protein is CASSVNSGGADTQYF. CDR3 bases: TGTGCCAGCAGCGTAAATAGCGGGGGGGCAGATACGCAGTATTTT. The chain uses TRBV9 and TRBJ2-3; 11 bases are shared with TRBD2. V lost 1 base and J lost 4; bases outside the gene matches: 2. The germline CDR1 and CDR2 sequences are SGDLS and YYNGEE. The length of the CDR3 is 15 residues.

This clone was picked up one time. V usage is TRBV11-2 and J usage is TRBJ2-3, with TRBD1 matching 8 bases. Germline lookup yields CDR1 SGHAT and CDR2 FQNNGV. V gave up 10 bases and J gave up 4 bases; unmatched junction bases: 7. The CDR3 has 13 amino acids. CDR3 in amino acids: CATPRQGPDTQYF. CDR3 nucleotides: TGTGCCACTCCGAGACAGGGGCCAGATACGCAGTATTTT.

This clone was seen only a few times. The same CDR3 can be traced to other DNA sequences in this sample. The rearrangement links TRBV6-1 to TRBJ1-1; the D is unclear. V lost 1 base and J lost 4, with 7 bases in between. This CDR3 contains 13 residues. Germline CDR1 reads MNHNS; CDR2 reads SASEGT. DNA of the CDR3: TGTGCCAGCAGTGAAGTTCGGGGCACTGAAGCTTTCTTT. Amino acid sequence: CASSEVRGTEAFF.

The gene calls are TRBV7-2 and TRBJ1-4, with TRBD1 matching over 7 bases. The J segment lost 6 bases and the V segment lost 5 bases, leaving 6 bases of the junction unmatched. Germline lookup yields CDR1 SGHTA and CDR2 FQGNSA. This CDR3 spans 14 amino acids. Here the CDR3 DNA reads TGTGCCAGCAGCCTGAGGGGGCGTGATGAAAAACTGTTTTTT. Residues: CASSLRGRDEKLFF.

The CDR3 is CASSVAPLGPSGTEAFF. CDR3 DNA sequence: TGTGCCAGCAGCGTAGCCCCCTTAGGTCCCTCGGGTACTGAAGCTTTCTTT. The chain is built from TRBV9 and TRBJ1-1; D uncertain. This CDR3 contains 17 residues. V was cut by 0 bases and J by 5 bases, with 20 bases left in between. Germline values: CDR1 SGDLS, CDR2 YYNGEE.

The rearrangement uses TRBV2 and TRBJ1-5; no reliable D call. Between the trimmed V and J ends, which lost 7 bases and 0 bases, there was a span of 7 bases. CDR3 length equals 13 residues. Germline loops: CDR1 SNHLY, CDR2 FYNNEI. CDR3 in DNA: TGTGCCAGCACAGAAAATAGCAATCAGCCCCAGCATTTT. Translation gives CASTENSNQPQHF.

This clone was seen a handful of times. The genes are TRBV11-3 and TRBJ2-1; TRBD2 agrees at 7 bases. V lost 5 bases to trimming and J lost 9 bases; unmatched junction nucleotides: 10. Germline V gene sequence: CDR1 SGHNT, CDR2 YENEEA. The CDR3 is 14 residues long. The CDR3 loop reads CASSVVTGGGEQFF. CDR3 nucleotide sequence: TGTGCCAGCAGCGTCGTCACCGGCGGGGGTGAGCAGTTCTTC.

This clone came up a few times. The chain couples TRBV12-3 or TRBV12-4 to TRBJ1-1; TRBD1 aligns across 10 bases. The J segment lost 10 bases and the V segment lost 6 bases, leaving 8 bases of the junction unmatched. The CDR3 covers 13 residues. The CDR3 spells CASSPGQGVPAFF. CDR3 coding DNA: TGTGCCAGCAGCCCCGGACAGGGGGTTCCAGCTTTCTTT.

This rearrangement joins TRBV19 to TRBJ2-3; possible D gene TRBD1, 6 bases. The V gene lost 10 bases and the J gene lost 5 bases, with 22 bases spanning the gap. Germline CDR1 and CDR2: LNHDA and SQIVND (reference sequence). CDR3 length: 15 amino acids. CDR3 protein: CATSRDTKNRDTQYF. DNA for the CDR3: TGTGCCACCTCCCGGGACACCAAGAATAGAGATACGCAGTATTTT.

V gene TRBV4-3 combines with J gene TRBJ1-6; TRBD1 matches at 7 bases. The CDR3 covers 15 residues. With V trimmed by 0 bases and J by 7 bases, 3 bases remained unmatched. The germline gives CDR1 LGHNA, CDR2 YSLEER. DNA of the CDR3: TGCGCCAGCAGCCAAGATTTAGGGGGCAATTCACCCCTCCACTTT. It specifies CASSQDLGGNSPLHF.

Points on this clone: This same CDR3 is encoded by further DNA sequences in the sample. This chain joins TRBV3-1 (or the pseudogene TRBV3-2) and TRBJ1-3, with TRBD1 as a possible D gene (5 bases). Germline V gene sequence: CDR1 LGHDT, CDR2 YNNKEL (reference sequence). The V gene lost 3 bases and the J gene lost 3 bases, with 9 bases spanning the gap. This CDR3 comprises 14 residues. The DNA of the CDR3 is TGTGCCAGCAGCCACCGGGGGGATGGAAACACCATATATTTT. It translates to CASSHRGDGNTIYF.

This rearrangement joins TRBV9 to TRBJ2-5; tentatively, D is TRBD1 (6 bases). CDR3 length equals 14 residues. The germline CDR1 and CDR2 sequences are SGDLS and YYNGEE. V lost 0 bases to trimming and J lost 5 bases, with 11 bases between them. The CDR3 DNA reads TGTGCCAGCAGCGTAGCGAGAAGGGGGGAGACCCAGTACTTC. Its translation is CASSVARRGETQYF. The whole variable domain, remainder taken from reference TRBV9 and TRBJ2-5, is DSGVTQTPKHLITATGQRVTLRCSPRSGDLSVYWYQQSLDQGLQFLIQYYNGEERAKGNILERFSAQQFPDLHSELNLSSLELGDSALYFCASSVARRGETQYFGPGTRLLVL.

The chain couples TRBV12-3 or TRBV12-4 to TRBJ1-2, with D uncertain. The CDR3 is made up of 13 amino acids. V was cut by 3 bases and J by 8 bases, with 13 bases left in between. CDR3 in DNA: TGTGCCAGCAGTTTTTCTGGGAAGCGCGGCTACACCTTC. Protein sequence: CASSFSGKRGYTF.

This CDR3 is CASRGEPHYGYTF. The CDR3 DNA sequence: TGTGCCAGTAGAGGGGAGCCACACTATGGCTACACCTTC. V gene TRBV19 combines with J gene TRBJ1-2, with a possible D match to TRBD1 (5 bases). Germline lookup yields CDR1 LNHDA and CDR2 SQIVND (reference sequence). Trimming took 6 bases from V and 3 from J, leaving 11 bases between them. The CDR3 consists of 13 residues.